The text below deals with one T cell receptor beta chain. There is no known antigen for this receptor. Base qualities are not provided; no much larger clone lies one nucleotide away. The data were obtained in a study of blood T cell repertoires in COVID-19 (dated by TCRdb to about 2020). At the level of the whole study: Samples covering the acute and convalescent phases of COVID-19 were provided by collaborators in the United States, Italy and Spain. The dataset comprised deeply sampled blood TCRbeta repertoires from subjects exposed to, actively infected with, or recovered from COVID-19. Where available, HLA class I and class II types were obtained from metadata supplied by the sample provider rather than from assay-based typing. The samples were drawn from the first 160 participants of the ongoing ImmuneRACE study and from 950 to 1,500 subjects provided by 6 global collaborators. The prospective study material was composed of cDNA or gDNA derived from T cells, B-cell-depleted T cells, or PBMCs. Nearly every sample came with metadata listing a de-identified subject ID, COVID-19 status, age in years and sex. The repertoires were released in a freely available public database intended as a resource for research on the immune response to SARS-CoV-2. General study outcomes and caveats: Clinical and demographic metadata were provided uncurated, with the amount varying by source and participant.

TCRbeta CDR3 regions were amplified from genomic DNA using the immunoSEQ Assay, a bias-controlled multiplex PCR. The authors' pipeline ran thus. The number of nucleated cells in each sample was estimated from the amplification of reference gene primers within the assay. To quantify the absolute abundance of each unique TCRbeta CDR3 rearrangement, sequence reads were collapsed and filtered. For each sample, productive Simpson clonality was calculated as the square root of Simpson's diversity index over productive rearrangements. TCRdb took this table from immuneACCESS and kept in-frame rearrangements with V and J called. Such tables lack part of the clones; where checked against another copy, unresolved V genes explain under half of the gap, and the rest is unexplained. V, J and clone size reflect that table, while D and trimming were determined from the DNA. For this sample the table gives about 260,000 clones, of which just under 90% were detected only once. Jointly, the top ten make up over 3.5% of the sample.

Participants in the prospective study were enrolled through a virtual design, were aged about 18 to 90 years, and lived in 24 United States geographic areas. To assign participants to cohorts, the prospective study relied on clinical history that participants themselves reported in a screening survey and a study questionnaire. Each participant in the prospective study had whole blood, serum and a nasopharyngeal or oropharyngeal swab collected by mobile phlebotomists. Prospective study participants could optionally give additional blood draws and questionnaires over an approximately 2-month period. Before DNA extraction, blood samples from the prospective study were shipped at room temperature or frozen. V loses 0 bases of germline sequence and J loses 3 bases, and the interval between the two ends is 9 bases. The CDR3 sequence holds 15 residues, the cysteine and phenylalanine included. The sequence is cut down to CDR3 DNA, 45 bases in frame from base 1. CDR1 and CDR2, per the germline V gene, are LGHNA and YSLEER.

The chain joins TRBV4-3 to TRBJ2-1, and possibly TRBD1, on 5 matching bases. Source material: PBMCs or T cells enriched from blood (not recorded which). The receptor was derived from a woman aged 25-40 years with acute COVID-19. The CDR3 region reads CASSQDWQGYNEQFF. The DNA reads TGCGCCAGCAGCCAAGACTGGCAGGGCTACAATGAGCAGTTCTTC.